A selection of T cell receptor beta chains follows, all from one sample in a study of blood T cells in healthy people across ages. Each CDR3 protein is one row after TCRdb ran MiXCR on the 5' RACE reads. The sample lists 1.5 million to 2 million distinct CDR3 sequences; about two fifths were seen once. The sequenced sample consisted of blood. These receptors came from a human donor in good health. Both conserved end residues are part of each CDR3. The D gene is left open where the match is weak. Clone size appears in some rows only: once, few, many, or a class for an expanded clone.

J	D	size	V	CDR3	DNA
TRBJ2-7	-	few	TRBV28	CASSTDSTYEQYF	TGTGCCAGCAGCACCGACAGCACCTACGAGCAGTACTTC
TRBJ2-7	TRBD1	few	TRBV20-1	CSATPGTADYEQYF	TGCAGTGCCACACCCGGGACAGCAGATTACGAGCAGTACTTC
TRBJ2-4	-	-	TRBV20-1	CSARDRTEATYGEQYF	TGCAGTGCTAGAGATCGGACGGAAGCCACCTATGGGGAGCAGTACTTC
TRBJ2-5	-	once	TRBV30	CAWSVMETQYF	TGTGCCTGGAGTGTAATGGAGACCCAGTACTTC
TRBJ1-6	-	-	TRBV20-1	CSARHGYNSPLHF	TGCAGTGCTAGACATGGGTATAATTCACCCCTCCACTTT
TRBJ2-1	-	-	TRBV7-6	CASSLFLSEQFF	TGTGCCAGCAGCTTATTTTTAAGCGAGCAGTTCTTC
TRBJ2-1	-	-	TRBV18	CASSPRDNSYEQFF	TGTGCCAGCTCACCGCGGGACAACTCCTACGAGCAGTTCTTC
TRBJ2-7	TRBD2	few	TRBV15	CATSRGAGGSYERYF	TGTGCCACCAGCAGAGGGGCGGGGGGCTCCTACGAGCGGTACTTC
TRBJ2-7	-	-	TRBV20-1	CSAYDSRGVEQYF	TGCAGTGCCTACGACTCACGGGGTGTCGAGCAGTACTTC
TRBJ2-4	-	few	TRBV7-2	CASTLTTGGAKNIQYF	TGTGCCAGCACCCTTACAACCGGTGGGGCCAAAAACATTCAGTACTTC
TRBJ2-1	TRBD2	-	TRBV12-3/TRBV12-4	CASVRGSSYNEQFF	TGTGCCAGCGTGCGGGGGAGCTCCTACAATGAGCAGTTCTTC
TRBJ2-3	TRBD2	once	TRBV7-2	CASSLVPAAGGSTDTQYF	TGTGCCAGCAGCTTAGTTCCCGCAGCGGGGGGGAGCACAGATACGCAGTATTTT
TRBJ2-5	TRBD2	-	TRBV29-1	CSTTPGLAGSQETQYF	TGCAGCACCACACCGGGACTAGCGGGCTCCCAAGAGACCCAGTACTTC
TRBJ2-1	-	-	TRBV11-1	CASSLVVPDNEQFF	TGTGCCAGCAGCTTAGTGGTTCCTGACAATGAGCAGTTCTTC
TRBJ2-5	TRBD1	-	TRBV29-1	CSVAQGEETQYF	TGCAGCGTTGCCCAGGGGGAGGAGACCCAGTACTTC
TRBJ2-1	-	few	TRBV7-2	CASSLSPGFISSYNEQFF	TGTGCCAGCAGCTTGTCCCCAGGGTTTATAAGCTCCTACAATGAGCAGTTCTTC
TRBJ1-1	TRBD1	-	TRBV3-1	CASSREDRANTEAFF	TGTGCCAGCAGCCGGGAGGACAGGGCGAACACTGAAGCTTTCTTT
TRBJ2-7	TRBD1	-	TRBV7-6	CASSLAQGASYEQYF	TGTGCCAGCAGCTTAGCTCAGGGGGCCTCCTACGAGCAGTACTTC
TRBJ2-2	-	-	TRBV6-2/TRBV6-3	CASSSDTLTENTGELFF	TGTGCCAGCAGCTCCGATACGCTGACAGAGAACACCGGGGAGCTGTTTTTT
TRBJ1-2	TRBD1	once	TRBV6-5	CASSYSGQGLYYGYTF	TGTGCCAGCAGTTACTCGGGACAGGGGTTATACTATGGCTACACCTTC
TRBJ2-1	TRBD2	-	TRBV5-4	CASSPPSGGPNEQFF	TGTGCCAGCAGCCCCCCGAGCGGGGGACCCAATGAGCAGTTCTTC
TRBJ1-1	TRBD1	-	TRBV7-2	CASSQQGTETFF	TGTGCCAGCAGTCAACAGGGGACCGAAACTTTCTTT
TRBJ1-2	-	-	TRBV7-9	CASQALGYGYTF	TGTGCCAGCCAGGCCCTAGGCTATGGCTACACCTTC
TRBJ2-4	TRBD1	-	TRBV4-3	CASSQAPGQGLNIQYF	TGCGCCAGCAGCCAGGCGCCGGGACAGGGTCTAAACATTCAGTACTTC
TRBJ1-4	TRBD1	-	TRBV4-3	CASSQPRTGDEKLFF	TGCGCCAGCAGCCAACCTCGGACAGGAGATGAAAAACTGTTTTTT
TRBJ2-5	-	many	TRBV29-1	CSVVGQETQYF	TGCAGCGTTGTGGGCCAAGAGACCCAGTACTTC
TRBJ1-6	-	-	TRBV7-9	CASSSTAVGSYNSPLHF	TGTGCCAGCAGCTCTACAGCCGTCGGCTCCTATAATTCACCCCTCCACTTT
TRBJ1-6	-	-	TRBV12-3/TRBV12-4	CASSAGAGGSPLHF	TGTGCCAGCAGCGCCGGGGCCGGGGGTTCACCCCTCCACTTT
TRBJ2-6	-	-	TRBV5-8	CASSFSETSGANVLTF	TGTGCCAGCAGCTTCTCGGAGACTTCTGGGGCCAACGTCCTGACTTTC
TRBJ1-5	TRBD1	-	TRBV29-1	CSVEHRGAQHF	TGCAGCGTTGAACACAGGGGAGCCCAGCATTTT
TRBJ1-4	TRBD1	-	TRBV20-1	CSAPNDRELDEKLFF	TGCAGTGCACCAAATGACAGGGAACTCGATGAAAAACTGTTTTTT
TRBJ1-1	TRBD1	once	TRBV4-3	CASSRGTALLSNTEAFF	TGCGCCAGCAGCCGCGGGACAGCTCTTTTATCGAACACTGAAGCTTTCTTT
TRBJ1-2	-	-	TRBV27	CASSPARWGEYGYTF	TGTGCCAGCAGTCCAGCCAGGTGGGGCGAATATGGCTACACCTTC
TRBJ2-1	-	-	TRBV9	CASSAWAGQYNEQFF	TGTGCCAGCAGCGCGTGGGCGGGACAGTACAATGAGCAGTTCTTC
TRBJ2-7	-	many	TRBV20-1	CSEQGMSSYEQYF	TGCAGTGAGCAGGGGATGAGCTCCTACGAGCAGTACTTC
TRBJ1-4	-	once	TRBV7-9	CASSLDRAGISEKLFF	TGTGCCAGCAGCTTAGACCGGGCAGGGATTAGTGAAAAACTGTTTTTT
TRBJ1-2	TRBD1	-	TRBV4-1	CASSHRDRGSDGYTF	TGCGCCAGCAGCCACCGGGACAGGGGCTCTGATGGCTACACCTTC
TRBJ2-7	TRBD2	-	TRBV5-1	CASSLGSGGPEEQYF	TGCGCCAGCAGCTTGGGAAGCGGGGGGCCGGAAGAGCAGTACTTC
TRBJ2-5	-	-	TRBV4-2	CASSQRGKTQETQYF	TGTGCCAGCAGCCAACGCGGAAAGACACAAGAGACCCAGTACTTC
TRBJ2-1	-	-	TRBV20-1	CSDGGPYNEQFF	TGCAGTGATGGGGGCCCGTACAATGAGCAGTTCTTC
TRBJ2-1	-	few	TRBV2	CASRGEQGFYNEQFF	TGTGCCAGCAGAGGAGAACAGGGCTTCTACAATGAGCAGTTCTTC
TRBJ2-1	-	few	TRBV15	CATASGGRDEQFF	TGTGCCACCGCAAGTGGGGGGCGGGATGAGCAGTTCTTC
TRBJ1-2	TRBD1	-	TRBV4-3	CASSQDGTENYGYTF	TGCGCCAGCAGCCAAGATGGGACAGAAAACTATGGCTACACCTTC
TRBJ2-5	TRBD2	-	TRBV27	CASSMGLVNGETQYF	TGTGCCAGCAGTATGGGACTAGTAAACGGAGAGACCCAGTACTTC
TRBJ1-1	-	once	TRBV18	CASSPIWVEGDEAFF	TGTGCCAGCTCACCAATTTGGGTGGAGGGGGACGAAGCTTTCTTT
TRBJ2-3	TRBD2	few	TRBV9	CASSDFAGGFTDTQYF	TGTGCCAGCAGCGATTTCGCGGGGGGGTTCACAGATACGCAGTATTTT
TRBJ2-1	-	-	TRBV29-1	CSAEVGAYNEQFF	TGCAGCGCTGAAGTAGGGGCCTACAATGAGCAGTTCTTC
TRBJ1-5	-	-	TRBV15	CATSRDPYPGSGQPQHF	TGTGCCACCAGCAGAGATCCGTATCCAGGGAGCGGTCAGCCCCAGCATTTT
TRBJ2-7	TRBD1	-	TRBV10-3	CTISEGQGYYEQYF	TGTACCATCAGTGAGGGACAGGGGTACTACGAGCAGTACTTC
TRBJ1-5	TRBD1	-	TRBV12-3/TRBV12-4	CASAGQEQVSQHF	TGTGCCAGCGCAGGACAGGAGCAAGTGTCCCAGCATTTT
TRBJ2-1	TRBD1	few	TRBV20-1	CSARGQGSSYNEQFF	TGCAGTGCTAGAGGACAGGGTTCGTCCTACAATGAGCAGTTCTTC
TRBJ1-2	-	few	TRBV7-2	CASSLALAEGNYGYTF	TGTGCCAGCAGCTTAGCTTTGGCAGAGGGCAACTATGGCTACACCTTC
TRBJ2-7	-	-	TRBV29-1	CSVIGGIGEQYF	TGCAGCGTAATAGGGGGGATTGGCGAGCAGTACTTC
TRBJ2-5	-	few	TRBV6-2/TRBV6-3	CASSYSVRGDSSQETQYF	TGTGCCAGCAGTTACTCGGTGCGGGGAGACTCTTCGCAAGAGACCCAGTACTTC
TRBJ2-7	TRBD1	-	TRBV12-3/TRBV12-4	CASSLILKGANEQYF	TGTGCCAGCAGTTTAATTTTAAAGGGGGCGAACGAGCAGTACTTC